One sample yielded the 12 T cell receptor beta chains listed below, sequenced in a study of cytomegalovirus exposure and HLA in healthy donors (dated by TCRdb to about 2017). The library was produced with the immunoSEQ multiplex PCR assay. For the multiplex PCR, a mixture combining 60 forward primers for TCR Vbeta segments and 13 reverse primers for TCR Jbeta segments was used. The table was pulled from immuneACCESS by TCRdb, which kept in-frame rearrangements only. Such tables lose some clones; where checked, under half of the loss comes from unresolved V genes, and the rest has no known cause. The sample data list more than 110,000 clones, and 78% of these were observed just once. About 2.5% of the sample is held by the ten biggest clonotypes. Sequencing was performed on PBMCs. These TCRs come from a male donor in good health and CMV-seronegative.

This clone came up a few times. The chain has TRBV10-3 and TRBJ1-1; D not certain. V gave up 2 bases and J gave up 1 base, with 5 bases separating them. CDR3 size: 13 residues. The germline gives CDR1 ENHRY, CDR2 SYGVKD. CDR3 region: CAISEPWNTEAFF. In nucleotides, the CDR3 is TGTGCCATCAGTGAGCCCTGGAACACTGAAGCTTTCTTT.

This clone was counted a single time. The chain combines TRBV10-3 with TRBJ1-5; D possibly corresponds to TRBD1 (5 bases). The CDR3 is made up of 14 amino acids. The germline gives CDR1 ENHRY, CDR2 SYGVKD. V was trimmed by 0 bases and J by 5 bases, leaving 8 bases between them. The CDR3 loop reads CAISESQGDQPQHF. The CDR3 DNA follows: TGTGCCATCAGTGAGTCCCAGGGTGATCAGCCCCAGCATTTT.

The chain uses TRBV18 and TRBJ1-2; 7 bases map to TRBD1. CDR3 length equals 14 residues. Looked up from germline, CDR1 is KGHSH and CDR2 is LQKENI. With 6 bases clipped from V and 3 bases from J, the junction kept 7 bases outside the gene matches. CDR3 in amino acids: CASSADRADYGYTF. CDR3 in DNA: TGTGCCAGCTCGGCCGACAGGGCTGACTATGGCTACACCTTC. Combining the CDR3 with reference TRBV18 and TRBJ1-2 gives the whole variable domain NAGVMQNPRHLVRRRGQEARLRCSPMKGHSHVYWYRQLPEEGLKFMVYLQKENIIDESGMPKERFSAEFPKEGPSILRIQQVVRGDSAAYFCASSADRADYGYTFGSGTRLTVV.

With regard to this clone: A read error may account for a junction end that differs from germline. This chain connects TRBV30 to TRBJ1-2; D gene unclear. Germline assignment: CDR1 GTSNPN and CDR2 SVGIG (reference sequence). The CDR3 consists of 17 residues. The CDR3 loop is CAWSNQAADRLDYGYPF. In DNA form, the CDR3 reads TGTGCCTGGAGTAATCAGGCAGCGGATCGATTGGACTATGGCTACCCCTTC.

V is TRBV30 and J is TRBJ2-2, with TRBD1 identical over 10 bases. CDR3 length: 16 residues. The ends lost 3 bases at V and 3 bases at J; junction bases unmatched: 7. Per the germline V gene, CDR1 is GTSNPN and CDR2 is SVGIG (reference sequence). Here the CDR3 DNA reads TGTGCCTGGAGGACAGGGGGCCGGGAGTACACCGGGGAGCTGTTTTTT. Translated, it gives CAWRTGGREYTGELFF.

This chain links TRBV4-2 with TRBJ1-2, with D possibly being TRBD1 (5 bases). Germline CDR1 and CDR2: LGHNA and YNFKEQ. The CDR3 spans 16 residues. V lost 0 bases, J lost 1 base, and 12 bases lay in between. This CDR3 reads CASSQDFGGFNYGYTF. Written as DNA, the CDR3 is TGTGCCAGCAGCCAAGATTTTGGGGGGTTTAACTATGGCTACACCTTC.

This chain connects TRBV6-5 to TRBJ1-5; TRBD1 matches 7 bases. Germline V gives CDR1 MNHEY, CDR2 SVGAGI. The V segment lost 5 bases and the J segment 4 bases; nucleotides outside the gene matches: 2. There are 13 residues in the CDR3. CDR3 sequence (DNA): TGTGCCAGCAGTATACAGGGGAATCAGCCCCAGCATTTT. Its translation: CASSIQGNQPQHF.

This clone was counted a few times. The chain joins TRBV11-2 to TRBJ2-7; the D gene is possibly TRBD1 (6 bases). Germline-derived CDR1 and CDR2 are SGHAT and FQNNGV. The CDR3 consists of 14 residues. Trimming removed 5 bases at V and 7 bases at J, with 18 bases between. CDR3 nucleotides: TGTGCCAGCAGCCCCGGTAACAGGGTTGGGGAGCAGTACTTC. It translates to CASSPGNRVGEQYF.

This clone has just one count. This sequence joins TRBV7-2 and TRBJ1-1; D gene uncertain. V was trimmed by 1 base and J by 0 bases, leaving 12 bases between them. The CDR3 extends over 16 amino acids. Germline CDR1 is SGHTA and CDR2 is FQGNSA. CDR3 region: CASSLGLVLMNTEAFF. The CDR3 bases are TGTGCCAGCAGCTTAGGGCTGGTCTTGATGAACACTGAAGCTTTCTTT.

The rearrangement joins TRBV9 to TRBJ2-2, with D unclear. The germline V gene has CDR1 SGDLS and CDR2 YYNGEE. This CDR3 is built from 13 residues. The ends were cut back, 4 bases at V and 6 bases at J, with 10 bases in the middle. This chain's CDR3 is CASSFYRSGELFF. DNA of the CDR3: TGTGCCAGCAGCTTTTATAGATCCGGGGAGCTGTTTTTT.

CDR3 sequence reads: CASTLQGASYGYTF. The CDR3 DNA is TGTGCCAGCACACTACAGGGGGCGTCGTATGGCTACACCTTC. The V and J genes are TRBV5-4 and TRBJ1-2, with 9 bases fitting TRBD1. Germline CDR1 reads SGHNT; CDR2 reads YYREEE (reference sequence). V lost 6 bases and J lost 5; bases outside the gene matches: 8. The CDR3 sequence is 14 residues long. Variable domain in full (rest from reference TRBV5-4 and TRBJ1-2): ETGVTQSPTHLIKTRGQQVTLRCSSQSGHNTVSWYQQALGQGPQFIFQYYREEENGRGNFPPRFSGLQFPNYSSELNVNALELDDSALYLCASTLQGASYGYTFGSGTRLTVV.

The chain uses TRBV19 and TRBJ2-7; 12 nucleotides agree with TRBD1. The V segment lost 3 bases and the J segment 2 bases; nucleotides outside the gene matches: 2. The CDR3 has 15 amino acids. Germline V gene data show CDR1 as LNHDA and CDR2 as SQIVND (reference sequence). Here the CDR3 reads CASSIRDRGPYEQYF. CDR3 coding DNA: TGTGCCAGTAGTATTCGGGACAGGGGGCCCTACGAGCAGTACTTC.